This T cell receptor (beta chain) is from a study of regulatory T cells in long-lasting Graves disease. Investigators prepared the TCR beta libraries by applying iRepertoire HTBI primers and Arm-PCR of CDR3 regions. How the authors handled the data: Samples collectively showed approximately 62 TRBV and approximately 15 TRBJ segments. TCRdb recomputed calls from the multiplex PCR reads with MiXCR, one row per CDR3 protein. V and J calls and clone size were set by TCRdb, not the authors. The sample lists roughly 470,000 distinct CDR3 sequences; around 20% were seen once. Germline assignment: CDR1 SEHNR and CDR2 FQNEAQ (reference sequence). This CDR3 comprises 16 residues. J gave up 2 bases and V 5 bases, and 8 bases lay outside the gene matches. Turning to this clonotype: Its specificity is not known.

Findings and caveats of the study: Reduced TCR diversity was observed in persistent Graves' patients versus newly diagnosed patients.

Described time point: persistent/refractory GD, antithyroid drugs over 5 years with positive TRAb. Isolated PBMC RNA provided the starting material for the TCR library. The chain employs TRBV7-9 and TRBJ2-1; TRBD2 agrees at 8 bases. The input for sequencing was peripheral blood mononuclear cells (PBMCs), taken when the disease was refractory, from a patient treated with antithyroid drugs. The TCR originated in a female donor with Graves disease. CDR3 amino acids: CASSSNTGLAYNEQFF. DNA for the CDR3: TGTGCCAGCAGCAGTAATACGGGACTAGCCTACAATGAGCAGTTCTTC.